This T cell receptor beta chain was sequenced in a study of shared clonotypes between healthy human individuals (dated by TCRdb to 2020 to 2022). Turning to the overall study: The cohort comprised two women and three men aged 18 to 49 years. Per donor, three plates each were used for CD4 naive and CD4 memory, two for CD8 naive, and one for CD8 memory. To estimate repertoire size and how much clonotype sharing occurs between individuals, the study deeply sequenced the blood TCR repertoires of several healthy adults. To increase sequencing depth and limit assay-specific biases, TCR repertoire library preparation and sequencing were carried out by different laboratories using diverse techniques. Per donor, leukapheresis produced somewhere between about 0.85 and 9.5 billion PBMCs. General conclusions and limits of the study: Compared with non-shared clonotypes, clonotypes shared by all four sorted-subset donors had higher generation probabilities. Pairwise subsampling indicated that sequencing depth was expected to affect the degree of clonotype sharing among donors. The genetic and exposure-history diversity represented was limited by the small number of donors. About 5% of naive CD4, roughly 3.5% of naive CD8, approximately 2% of memory CD4, and about 0.4% of memory CD8 clonotypes were shared across four donors. Sampling was restricted to blood, and TCR repertoires in tissue are likely to differ from TCR repertoires in blood. Rarefaction of sorted-subset datasets indicated incomplete sequencing despite the large sequencing depth. Naive subsets generally had larger estimated clonotype richness than memory subsets.

The donors were healthy, HIV-negative adults with no recently reported acute infections or vaccinations. Every donor was a Caucasian adult residing in Nashville, Tennessee, USA. CD4+ T cells were enriched by magnetic negative selection, after which naive cells were positively selected on CD45RA and the negative fraction was taken as the memory subset. Blood was obtained by leukapheresis, after which PBMCs were separated by Ficoll-Histopaque density gradient centrifugation and cryopreserved in liquid nitrogen vapor phase. Analytical flow cytometry was used to check the purity and quantity of every magnetically sorted T cell population. Genomic DNA was isolated from every sorted fraction and measured by UV absorbance on a Nanodrop 2000c. Using the deep immunoSEQ assay, TCR CDR3 regions were amplified from genomic DNA by multiplex PCR. Extracted genomic DNA from each cell subset was distributed evenly across all wells of several immunoSEQ 96-well plates, and each plate was treated as a replicate. Each replicate PCR for sorted subsets received approximately 200 ng genomic DNA, equal to some 32,000 T cell genomes. Purified libraries were measured with a Qubit 3.0 fluorometer, size-checked on a Bioanalyzer 2100, and measured again with the KAPA Library Quantification kit. Each immunoSEQ 96-well plate was sequenced on its own single-read 150-cycle Illumina NextSeq 550 flow cell. Per the original workflow: Because only junctional sequences without quality scores were contained in the immunoSEQ output, filtering matching that applied to full-length reads could not be performed. Sequences were annotated with PyIR, a Python wrapper for IgBLAST v1.9, using IMGT germline references to assign V/J genes and CDR3. Reads with weak V/J assignments (E-value above 1e-6), missing CDR3, stop codons, out-of-frame junctions, or ambiguous translated residues were removed. V3J clonotypes were defined by identical inferred V gene, J gene, and CDR3 amino acid sequence. To compute the percentage overlap between repertoires, the number of shared unique clonotypes was divided by the size of the smaller repertoire. Three approaches were used to assess repertoire richness: RTK rarefaction, the Chao1 estimator, and Recon v2.1 estimates of unobserved clonotypes. For all TCRbeta clonotypes obtained by the gDNA method from four donors, generation probabilities were computed with OLGA. Imported from immuneACCESS, the table was reduced by TCRdb to in-frame sequences with V and J called. These copies leave out some clones; in studies compared against another copy, an unresolved V gene accounts for under half, and the cause of the remainder is not known. The V and J calls and the clone size are those of that table, but D and trimming were determined from the DNA. This sample has roughly 2.2 million clones in its table, and roughly 90% of those were observed once. The biggest ten clones account for around 0.4% of the sample.

This clone was found a few times. No antigen is known for it. No much larger clone is present one base from it, and per-base qualities are unavailable. Taken from cysteine to phenylalanine, the CDR3 has 11 residues. The read is trimmed to its CDR3 DNA, 33 bases read in frame from base 1. V and J are trimmed by 8 bases and 13 bases, and the gene matches miss 11 bases of the junction. According to the germline V gene, CDR1 reads SQVTM and CDR2 reads ANQGSEA. The sequencing sample was made of naive CD4+ T cells from PBMCs. The sample's cell subset or site label, decoded: CD45RA+ positively selected. This receptor was obtained from a man aged 18-30 years in good health. Some clones in this sample may be carry-over from other donors' samples. The chain couples TRBV29-1 to TRBJ1-1; TRBD1 aligns with 9 central bases. CDR3 protein: CSFRTGVRVFF. The sequence in DNA is TGCAGCTTCCGGACAGGGGTTCGAGTTTTCTTT.